This TCR beta chain was sequenced during a study of T cell responses to AZD1222 COVID-19 vaccine. Produced via immunoSEQ multiplex PCR; TCRdb's table is partial and in-frame only. The table lists roughly 140,000 clones, approximately 90% of them singletons. Trimming removed 2 bases from V and 3 bases from J, with 11 bases in between. The CDR3 has 15 amino acids. From germline, CDR1 is MDHEN and CDR2 SYDVKM. Recipients boosted at about 4 weeks or about 12 weeks are pooled. Study outcomes and limitations: Donor demographics were predominantly white British with a female majority; clonal diversity may be underestimated. Unmutated variant regions are reportedly the target of nearly half of TCRs that are spike-specific. Compared with day 0, the breadth and depth of the Spike-specific TCR repertoire rose significantly after two doses of AZD1222.

As concerns this clone: Its antigen is unknown.

The receptor comes from an adult who received the AZD1222 COVID-19 vaccine. Sample: peripheral blood, taken 28 days after the second AZD1222 dose. The rearrangement uses TRBV28 and TRBJ2-1; tentative D call: TRBD2 (6 bases). CDR3 nucleotide sequence: TGTGCCAGCAGTTTAGGTGCGGGGTTCTACAATGAGCAGTTCTTC. Its translation is CASSLGAGFYNEQFF. The whole variable domain, filled in from reference TRBV28 and TRBJ2-1, reads DVKVTQSSRYLVKRTGEKVFLECVQDMDHENMFWYRQDPGLGLRLIYFSYDVKMKEKGDIPEGYSVSREKKERFSLILESASTNQTSMYLCASSLGAGFYNEQFFGPGTRLTVL.